The clone carrying this TCR beta chain was seen only once. This sample is drawn from a study of blood T cell repertoires in COVID-19. About the research overall: There were acute and convalescent COVID-19 samples, and they came from the United States, Italy and Spain. PBMCs, B-cell-depleted T cells, or T cells were the source of the cDNA or gDNA that made up the material.

Assay: immunoSEQ multiplex PCR; the TCRdb copy retains only in-frame clones and omits some. The table lists approximately 150,000 clones, around 79% of them singletons. Germline V lookup: CDR1 LGHDT, CDR2 YNNKEL (reference sequence). Trimming cost V 3 bases and J 3 bases, with 12 bases left between them. This CDR3 comprises 16 residues. The source material was PBMCs or T cells enriched from blood (not recorded which). V gene TRBV3-1 (or the pseudogene TRBV3-2) combines with J gene TRBJ2-6; D uncertain. The TCR comes from a woman in her 70s in a cohort exposed to, infected with or recovered from COVID-19 (not recorded which). CDR3 loop: CASSQPSVHGANVLTF. The CDR3 nucleotides are TGTGCCAGCAGCCAGCCGTCAGTCCATGGGGCCAACGTCCTGACTTTC.